This T cell receptor beta chain was captured in a study of T cells after yellow fever vaccination. TCRdb re-derived calls from the 5' RACE reads in MiXCR, one entry per CDR3 protein. The table lists hundreds of thousands of distinct CDR3 sequences, about 7.8% of them singletons. Germline assignment: CDR1 SGHTA and CDR2 FQGNSA. Trimming shortened V by 7 bases and J by 3 bases, and 13 bases separated the two germline ends. The CDR3 has 14 residues. This clonotype was seen a handful of times. Material: PBMCs, obtained approximately 40 days after the first yellow fever vaccination. The rearrangement joins TRBV7-2 to TRBJ1-5, with a weak D call TRBD1 (5 bases). This clonotype originated in a man between 18 and 35 years old who received the YFV17D yellow fever vaccine. CDR3 nucleotides: TGTGCCAGCACTCCGGGGCAGTCCAATCAGCCCCAGCATTTT. It yields the protein CASTPGQSNQPQHF.